The 20 T cell receptor beta chains below all came from one sample that was sequenced in a study of T-cell reconstitution after alpha-beta-depleted transplantation in children. Unique molecular identifiers tagged the TCRbeta library. TCRdb redid the calling of the PCR reads with MiXCR, one entry per CDR3 protein. The sample includes under 250,000 distinct CDR3 sequences, about 24% of them seen just once. This specimen consisted of PBMCs, mostly from graft donor cells, obtained 360 days after TCRalphabeta/CD19-depleted stem cell transplant. These receptors all stem from a female patient aged 2 to 10 who had a stem cell transplant for congenital amegakaryocytic thrombocytopenia, so the T cells may come from the graft donor.

The rearrangement joins TRBV7-9 to TRBJ2-7; D unclear. CDR3 length: 14 amino acids. V was pared by 6 bases and J by 4 bases, with 16 bases between. Germline CDR1 SEHNR, CDR2 FQNEAQ (reference sequence). CDR3 loop: CASRKTGPPYEQYF. The CDR3, as DNA: TGTGCCAGCAGGAAGACCGGGCCCCCGTACGAGCAGTACTTC.

This sequence joins TRBV5-1 and TRBJ1-6; D gene uncertain. Germline V gene data show CDR1 as SGHRS and CDR2 as YFSETQ. Trimming took off 0 bases at V and 1 base at J, with 14 bases between the two ends. CDR3 length: 18 residues. In nucleotides, the CDR3 is TGCGCCAGCAGCTTGGCCGGTACAGCGGGATCCTATAATTCACCCCTCCACTTT. This encodes CASSLAGTAGSYNSPLHF. The full variable domain, in which reference TRBV5-1 and TRBJ1-6 provide the parts outside the CDR3, is KAGVTQTPRYLIKTRGQQVTLSCSPISGHRSVSWYQQTPGQGLQFLFEYFSETQRNKGNFPGRFSGRQFSNSRSEMNVSTLELGDSALYLCASSLAGTAGSYNSPLHFGNGTRLTVT.

This clonotype was observed a few times. The rearrangement links TRBV2 to TRBJ2-4; 7 bases map to TRBD1. Germline lookup yields CDR1 SNHLY and CDR2 FYNNEI. J was trimmed by 6 bases and V by 5 bases; bases with no gene match: 4. The CDR3 sequence is 13 residues long. CDR3 DNA: TGTGCCAGCAGTTTTACAGGGGTAAACATTCAGTACTTC. This codes for CASSFTGVNIQYF.

This clonotype turned up a few times. This chain connects TRBV20-1 to TRBJ2-3; possible D gene TRBD2, 6 bases. From germline, CDR1 is DFQATT and CDR2 SNEGSKA (reference sequence). The CDR3 is made up of 11 amino acids. V lost 3 bases, J lost 6 bases, and 7 bases lay in between. The CDR3 DNA follows: TGCAGTGCTAGGGAGGGTGATACGCAGTATTTT. Amino acid sequence: CSAREGDTQYF.

The rearrangement links TRBV28 to TRBJ2-1; no reliable D call. The V and J ends lost 9 bases and 3 bases respectively, with 6 bases between them. This CDR3 has 11 amino acids. Germline V lookup: CDR1 MDHEN, CDR2 SYDVKM. The DNA of the CDR3 is TGTGCCAGTGCCGGCTACAATGAGCAGTTCTTC. This gives the protein CASAGYNEQFF. The whole variable domain, filled in from reference TRBV28 and TRBJ2-1, reads DVKVTQSSRYLVKRTGEKVFLECVQDMDHENMFWYRQDPGLGLRLIYFSYDVKMKEKGDIPEGYSVSREKKERFSLILESASTNQTSMYLCASAGYNEQFFGPGTRLTVL.

The V call is TRBV20-1, the J call TRBJ2-5, with D perhaps TRBD1 (6 bases). The ends were cut back, 4 bases at V and 5 bases at J, with 8 bases in the middle. The V gene's germline CDR1 is DFQATT and CDR2 SNEGSKA (reference sequence). This CDR3 region has 11 residues. The CDR3 DNA reads as TGCAGTGCTATGGGGGCGGAGACCCAGTACTTC. Translation: CSAMGAETQYF.

The gene calls are TRBV20-1 and TRBJ1-2; unclear D gene. Trimming left V 0 bases short and J 3 bases short, with 14 bases between. The CDR3 consists of 15 residues. The germline V gene encodes CDR1 DFQATT and CDR2 SNEGSKA (reference sequence). The CDR3 sequence: CSAREIGALYYGYTF. As DNA, the CDR3 is TGCAGTGCTAGAGAAATAGGAGCCCTCTACTATGGCTACACCTTC.

The gene calls are TRBV14 and TRBJ2-7; D not resolved. Trimming shortened V by 3 bases and J by 0 bases, and 18 bases separated the two germline ends. The CDR3 is made up of 17 amino acids. Germline CDR1 and CDR2: SGHDN and FVKESK. The CDR3 coding sequence is TGTGCCAGCAGCCACTCCTTGGACGGAAGGAGCTCCTACGAGCAGTACTTC. Its translation is CASSHSLDGRSSYEQYF.

The chain links TRBV4-1 to TRBJ1-2, with a tentative D call TRBD1 (6 bases). Between the trimmed V and J ends, which lost 4 bases and 8 bases, there was a span of 23 bases. The CDR3 has 16 residues. The germline V gene encodes CDR1 MGHRA and CDR2 YSYEKL. CDR3 protein: CASSLGASIRQAGYTF. The CDR3 bases are TGCGCCAGCAGCCTTGGCGCCTCAATACGACAGGCGGGCTACACCTTC.

This sequence joins TRBV5-1 and TRBJ2-1; 11 bases agree with TRBD2. Germline lookup yields CDR1 SGHRS and CDR2 YFSETQ. V was clipped by 4 bases and J by 2 bases; unmatched bases: 5. The CDR3 consists of 16 residues. The CDR3 nucleotides read TGCGCCAGCAGCGGCAAGGGACTAGCGGCCTACAATGAGCAGTTCTTC. Its translation is CASSGKGLAAYNEQFF. Full variable domain (missing parts from reference TRBV5-1 and TRBJ2-1): KAGVTQTPRYLIKTRGQQVTLSCSPISGHRSVSWYQQTPGQGLQFLFEYFSETQRNKGNFPGRFSGRQFSNSRSEMNVSTLELGDSALYLCASSGKGLAAYNEQFFGPGTRLTVL.

This clonotype was seen a handful of times. CDR3 nucleotides: TGTGCCATCAGTGAAATAGGACAGGCGAAAGGCGGGGAGCTGTTTTTT. Its translation: CAISEIGQAKGGELFF. This rearrangement joins TRBV10-3 to TRBJ2-2; 7 positions match TRBD1. Germline CDR1 and CDR2: ENHRY and SYGVKD. V shed 3 bases and J 7 bases; nucleotides not matched to a gene: 11. This CDR3 has 16 residues.

This chain joins TRBV10-3 and TRBJ2-7; D is perhaps TRBD2 (5 bases). V dropped 7 bases and J dropped 4 bases, with 11 bases sitting between them. Germline V gene sequence: CDR1 ENHRY, CDR2 SYGVKD. The CDR3 spans 12 residues. CDR3 bases: TGTGCCATCAAGGGATCGGGGTACGAGCAGTACTTC. Translation gives CAIKGSGYEQYF.

The sample holds a few counts of this clonotype. CDR3 DNA: TGTGCCCGGGACACAACCTACAATCAGCCCCAGCATTTT. Protein sequence: CARDTTYNQPQHF. The chain recombines TRBV21-1 with TRBJ1-5; the D call TRBD1 from the table was never checked on the DNA. TRBV21-1 is marked as a pseudogene. This CDR3 spans 13 amino acids.

This clonotype was detected a few times. This chain connects TRBV27 to TRBJ2-1, with TRBD2 as a possible D gene (6 bases). The germline V gene has CDR1 MNHEY and CDR2 SMNVEV (reference sequence). The CDR3 extends over 11 amino acids. Trimming cost V 8 bases and J 10 bases, with 12 bases left between them. In nucleotides, the CDR3 is TGTGCCAGCTTCGCGGGGACCGAGCAGTTCTTC. Protein sequence: CASFAGTEQFF.

The V gene is TRBV15, the J gene TRBJ1-5; 7 bases agree with TRBD1. Germline V gene sequence: CDR1 LNHNV, CDR2 YYDKDF (reference sequence). CDR3 length: 14 residues. Unmatched junction bases numbered 9, after V lost 3 bases and J lost 10 bases. DNA for the CDR3: TGTGCCACCAGCAGCCTCGACAGGGTCGGCCCCCAGCATTTT. Translating it yields CATSSLDRVGPQHF.

This clonotype was counted only a few times. The chain couples TRBV28 to TRBJ1-5; the D is unclear. This CDR3 is built from 15 residues. Trimming took 1 base from V and 1 from J, leaving 8 bases between them. Germline CDR1 reads MDHEN; CDR2 reads SYDVKM. The CDR3 bases are TGTGCCAGCAGTTTATTTTTCCCCAGCAATCAGCCCCAGCATTTT. This codes for CASSLFFPSNQPQHF.

This clonotype occurred a few times. This chain joins TRBV4-1 and TRBJ2-2, with 10 bases identical to TRBD1. The germline gives CDR1 MGHRA, CDR2 YSYEKL. Trimming took 1 base from V and 5 from J; bases not matched to a gene: 4. The CDR3 is 16 residues long. CDR3 sequence reads: CASSQVLGQGTGELFF. The CDR3 nucleotides read TGCGCCAGCAGCCAAGTCTTGGGACAGGGGACCGGGGAGCTGTTTTTT.

The chain uses TRBV7-8 and TRBJ2-3; possible D gene TRBD2, 6 bases. Trimming removed 4 bases at V and 2 bases at J, with 22 bases between. The length of the CDR3 is 18 residues. Per germline, CDR1 SGHVS and CDR2 FQNEAQ. CDR3 bases: TGTGCCAGCAGCTACACCCCTCCGGGCCCTAGCGACACAGATACGCAGTATTTT. Amino acid sequence: CASSYTPPGPSDTDTQYF.

The rearrangement uses TRBV5-1 and TRBJ1-3; a possible D gene is TRBD1 (5 bases). The CDR3 covers 13 residues. V was trimmed by 2 bases and J by 4 bases, leaving 7 bases between them. The germline CDR1 and CDR2 sequences are SGHRS and YFSETQ. The CDR3: CASSFGGGNTIYF. The CDR3 region has the DNA TGCGCCAGCAGCTTTGGGGGAGGAAACACCATATATTTT.

The rearrangement joins TRBV5-1 to TRBJ1-1; TRBD1 is a possible D gene (6 bases). The CDR3 loop spans 15 amino acids. Trimming left V 4 bases short and J 3 bases short, with 16 bases between. Germline CDR1 reads SGHRS; CDR2 reads YFSETQ. The CDR3 region is CASSPIQGPYTEAFF. CDR3 nucleotide sequence: TGCGCCAGCAGCCCTATACAGGGACCCTACACTGAAGCTTTCTTT.